Listed here is a single T cell receptor (beta chain). This sample was included in a study of preoperative IRX-2 immunotherapy in early breast cancer. The assay was immunoSEQ multiplex PCR, and TCRdb's table has in-frame clones only and misses some. The repertoire holds 40,000 or so clones, with just under 95% as singletons. As for treatment: preoperative locoregional IRX-2 cytokine immunotherapy. V was clipped by 1 base and J by 4 bases, with 17 bases between them. The CDR3 extends over 17 amino acids. Germline V gene data show CDR1 as SGHKS and CDR2 as YYEKEE (reference sequence). V is TRBV5-5 and J is TRBJ2-2, with D possibly TRBD1 on 6 matching bases. This specimen consisted of tumor tissue, obtained after IRX-2 immunotherapy. The TCR sequence derives from a human donor with breast cancer. The CDR3 DNA reads TGTGCCAGCAGCTTGTCTATGGCAGGGGATTCCACCGGGGAGCTGTTTTTT. It translates to CASSLSMAGDSTGELFF.